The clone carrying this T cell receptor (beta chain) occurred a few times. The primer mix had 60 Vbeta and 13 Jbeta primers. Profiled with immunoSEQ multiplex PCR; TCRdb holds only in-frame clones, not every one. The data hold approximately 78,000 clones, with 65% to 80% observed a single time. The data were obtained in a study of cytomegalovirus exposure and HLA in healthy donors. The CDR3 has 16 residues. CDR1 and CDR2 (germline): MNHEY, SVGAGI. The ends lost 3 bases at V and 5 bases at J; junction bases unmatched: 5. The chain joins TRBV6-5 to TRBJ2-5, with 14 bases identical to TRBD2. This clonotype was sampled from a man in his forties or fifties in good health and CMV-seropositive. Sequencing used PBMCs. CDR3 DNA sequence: TGTGCCAGCAGTTATGGACTAGCGGGAGGATGGGAGACCCAGTACTTC. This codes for CASSYGLAGGWETQYF.